The T cell receptor beta chain under discussion was sequenced for a study of CXCR3-negative and CXCR3-positive naive CD8 T cells. General study points: More hydrophobic TRB CDR3s were found in CXCR3-positive naive cells than in CXCR3-negative naive cells. Both of the naive subsets showed about the same high diversity, but memory CD8+ cells had much less.

5' RACE with UMI labels generated the TRB cDNA libraries. TCRdb processed the 5' RACE reads again and assigns one entry to each CDR3 protein, with no DNA. Its table lists some 140,000 distinct CDR3 sequences. Germline values: CDR1 SEHNR, CDR2 FQNEAQ (reference sequence). The CDR3 runs 15 residues. With regard to this clonotype: Its antigen remains unidentified.

The sorter processed each CD8+ T cell subset in triplicate at 250,000 to 300,000 cells apiece. The sample consisted of naive CXCR3+ CD8+ T cells from blood. Subset of the sample: CD45RO-CCR7+CD27+CD95- naive CD8+ T cells expressing CXCR3 (TNR3+). The J gene is TRBJ2-7, the V gene TRBV7-9; the TCRdb D gene call, TRBD1, has no DNA to confirm it. The receptor was derived from a human donor in good health. Some clones in this sample may be carry-over from other donors' samples. CDR3: CASSFILGQGYEQYF. The complete variable domain, with remaining parts taken from reference TRBV7-9 and TRBJ2-7, reads DTGVSQNPRHKITKRGQNVTFRCDPISEHNRLYWYRQTLGQGPEFLTYFQNEAQLEKSRLLSDRFSAERPKGSFSTLEIQRTEQGDSAMYLCASSFILGQGYEQYFGPGTRLTVT.